The clone carrying this T cell receptor beta chain came up a few times. The data originate from a study of response to subunit inactivated influenza vaccine. From germline, CDR1 is KGHDR and CDR2 SFDVKD. V shed 5 bases, J shed 7 bases, and the junction held 17 bases outside the gene matches. This CDR3 has 19 amino acids. TCRdb analysed the RT-PCR reads with MiXCR anew, one entry per CDR3 protein. In the table there are 150,000 to 200,000 distinct CDR3 sequences, around 12% of which are singletons. These data were also reused for a study on T cells expressing NK-cell markers. That work adds: 5'RACE template switching built TCR beta cDNA with unique molecular identifiers. HCMV seropositivity characterized most of the eight sequenced donors, and seronegativity one. Researchers report these clonotypes also headed the CD3+CD56-NKG2C+ fraction in several donors.

The source of this sequence is a man aged 50-59 years who received an inactivated influenza vaccine. This specimen was CD8+ T cells sorted from PBMCs, taken 11 to 12 days after vaccination. This sequence joins TRBV24-1 and TRBJ2-2, with 11 bases aligning to TRBD1. The CDR3: CATSASTSGTGGKIGELFF. The DNA for the CDR3 is TGTGCCACCAGTGCTTCTACCTCCGGGACAGGGGGTAAGATCGGGGAGCTGTTTTTT.